This T cell receptor beta chain was sequenced for a study of early stage breast cancer tumors. Study details: Invasive lobular carcinomas made up about 30% of the 12 ER+/PR+/HER2- tumors.

Each sample had two DNA replicates, 0.5 to 0.65 ug blood or roughly 1.4 ug tissue. Assay used: immunoSEQ multiplex PCR; TCRdb lists only in-frame clones, some missing. The table includes 55,000 to 70,000 clones, approximately 84% detected once. This CDR3 is 14 amino acids long. Germline CDR1 SGDLS, CDR2 YYNGEE. V shed 3 bases, J shed 4 bases, and the junction held 5 bases outside the gene matches. The chain uses TRBV9 and TRBJ2-5; 8 nucleotides line up with TRBD1. Input material: blood. The TCR was taken from a person in their 40s with breast cancer. In DNA form, the CDR3 reads TGTGCCAGCAGCGAAAGGACAGGGACAGAGACCCAGTACTTC. This translates into CASSERTGTETQYF.